The clone carrying this T cell receptor beta chain has a count of ten or more. Its antigen is unknown. V trimming: 4 bases; J trimming: 9 bases; junction bases outside the gene matches: 10. The CDR3 covers 14 residues. Germline CDR1 reads DFQATT; CDR2 reads SNEGSKA (reference sequence). This sample was included in a study of T-cell reconstitution after alpha-beta-depleted transplantation in children. Study-wide points: Expanded graft clones numbering several hundred reportedly gave rise to alpha-beta T cells about two months after transplant. A year post-transplant, T-cell counts and diversity derived mostly from newly produced T cells. Where some patients showed high TCRbeta diversity at day 60, it came from recipient T cells and thymic progenitors that had survived.

It was with unique molecular identifiers that the TCRbeta library was prepared. TCRdb processed the PCR reads anew with MiXCR; each CDR3 protein has one entry. The table records under 850,000 distinct CDR3 sequences, roughly 13% of them present only once. The TCR originated in a girl aged 2-10 years with congenital amegakaryocytic thrombocytopenia, due to receive a stem cell transplant. This chain links TRBV20-1 with TRBJ2-1; 9 bases are shared with TRBD2. The source was PBMCs, collected before TCRalphabeta/CD19-depleted stem cell transplant. CDR3 region: CSAKLGTSTPEQFF. The CDR3 region has the DNA TGCAGTGCTAAACTCGGGACTAGCACCCCTGAGCAGTTCTTC.